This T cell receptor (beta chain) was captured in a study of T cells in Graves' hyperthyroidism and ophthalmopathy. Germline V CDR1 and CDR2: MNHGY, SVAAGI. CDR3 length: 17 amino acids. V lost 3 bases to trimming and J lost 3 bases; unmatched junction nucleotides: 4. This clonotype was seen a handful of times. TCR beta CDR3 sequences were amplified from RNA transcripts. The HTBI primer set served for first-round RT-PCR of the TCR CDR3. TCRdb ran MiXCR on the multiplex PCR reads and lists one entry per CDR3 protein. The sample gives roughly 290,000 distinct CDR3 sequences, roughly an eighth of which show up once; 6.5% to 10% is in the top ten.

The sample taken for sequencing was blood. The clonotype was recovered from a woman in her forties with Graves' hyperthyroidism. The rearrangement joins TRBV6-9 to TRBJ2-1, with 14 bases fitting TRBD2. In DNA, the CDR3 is TGTGCCAGCAGTTACGGGGGACTAGCGGGAGACTACAATGAGCAGTTCTTC. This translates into CASSYGGLAGDYNEQFF.